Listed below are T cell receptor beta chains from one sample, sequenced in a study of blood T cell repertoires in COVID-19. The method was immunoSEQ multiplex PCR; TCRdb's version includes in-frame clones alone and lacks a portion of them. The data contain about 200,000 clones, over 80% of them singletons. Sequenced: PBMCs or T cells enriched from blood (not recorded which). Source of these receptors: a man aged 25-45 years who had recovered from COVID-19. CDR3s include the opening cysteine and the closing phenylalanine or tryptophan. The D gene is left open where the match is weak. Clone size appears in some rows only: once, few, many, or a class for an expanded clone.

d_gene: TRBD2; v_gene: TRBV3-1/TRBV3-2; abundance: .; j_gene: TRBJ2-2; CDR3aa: CASSHGLAAVGELFF; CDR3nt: TGTGCCAGCAGCCATGGACTAGCGGCGGTCGGGGAGCTGTTTTTT
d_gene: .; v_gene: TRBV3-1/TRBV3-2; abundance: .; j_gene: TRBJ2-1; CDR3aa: CASSQDLTSYNEQFF; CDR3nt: TGTGCCAGCAGCCAAGATCTAACTAGCTACAATGAGCAGTTCTTC
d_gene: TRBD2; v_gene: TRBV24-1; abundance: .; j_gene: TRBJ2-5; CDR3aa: CATSGGLAGGWGVTQYF; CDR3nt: TGTGCCACCAGTGGAGGACTAGCGGGAGGGTGGGGGGTGACCCAGTACTTC
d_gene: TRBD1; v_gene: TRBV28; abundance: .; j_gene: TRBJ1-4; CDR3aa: CASSPGQVGEEKLFF; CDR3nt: TGTGCCAGCAGCCCCGGACAGGTGGGGGAGGAAAAACTGTTTTTT
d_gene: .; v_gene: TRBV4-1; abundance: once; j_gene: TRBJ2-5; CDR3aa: CASSHPWGPQGTQYF; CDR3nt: TGCGCCAGCAGCCATCCGTGGGGGCCACAAGGGACCCAGTACTTC
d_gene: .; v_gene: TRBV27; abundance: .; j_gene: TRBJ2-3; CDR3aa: CASSPAGALDTQYF; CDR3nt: TGTGCCAGCAGTCCCGCGGGGGCTTTGGATACGCAGTATTTT
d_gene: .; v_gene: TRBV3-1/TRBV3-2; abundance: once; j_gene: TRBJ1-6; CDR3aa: CASSRTGLPLNSPLHF; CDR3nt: TGTGCCAGCAGCCGAACAGGGCTACCGTTAAATTCACCCCTCCACTTT
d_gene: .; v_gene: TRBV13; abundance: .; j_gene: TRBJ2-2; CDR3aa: CASSRSLGVTGGTGELFF; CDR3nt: TGTGCCAGCAGCCGAAGTTTAGGGGTGACAGGTGGCACCGGGGAGCTGTTTTTT
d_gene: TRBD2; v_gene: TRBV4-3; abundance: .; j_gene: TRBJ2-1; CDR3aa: CASSQGGGLIAGGLYNEQFF; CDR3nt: TGCGCCAGCAGCCAGGGGGGGGGCTTGATAGCGGGAGGCCTCTACAATGAGCAGTTCTTC
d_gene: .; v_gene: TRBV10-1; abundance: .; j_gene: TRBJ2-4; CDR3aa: CARVRTAAKNIQYF; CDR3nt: TGCGCCCGGGTCCGTACGGCGGCCAAAAACATTCAGTACTTC
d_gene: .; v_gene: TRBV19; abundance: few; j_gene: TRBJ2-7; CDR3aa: CASSIDLVQDSYEQYF; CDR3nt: TGTGCCAGTAGTATAGACCTCGTACAAGATTCCTACGAGCAGTACTTC
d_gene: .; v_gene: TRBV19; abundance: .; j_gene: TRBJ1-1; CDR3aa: CASSNRQVGITEAFF; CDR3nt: TGTGCCAGTAGTAACCGACAGGTTGGAATCACTGAAGCTTTCTTT
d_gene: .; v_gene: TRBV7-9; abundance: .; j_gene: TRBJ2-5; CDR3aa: CASSLGETPWETQYF; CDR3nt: TGTGCCAGCAGCTTAGGGGAGACACCCTGGGAGACCCAGTACTTC
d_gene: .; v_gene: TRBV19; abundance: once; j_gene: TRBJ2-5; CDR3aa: CASSIARGPSETQYF; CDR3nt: TGTGCCAGTAGTATAGCGCGAGGGCCTTCAGAGACCCAGTACTTC
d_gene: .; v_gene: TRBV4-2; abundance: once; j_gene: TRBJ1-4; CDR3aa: CASSGTWELTNEKLFF; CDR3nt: TGTGCCAGCAGCGGAACCTGGGAGTTAACTAATGAAAAACTGTTTTTT
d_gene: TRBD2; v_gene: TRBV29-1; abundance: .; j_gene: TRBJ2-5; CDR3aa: CSVQRTSGQETQYF; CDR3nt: TGCAGCGTTCAACGGACTAGCGGACAAGAGACCCAGTACTTC
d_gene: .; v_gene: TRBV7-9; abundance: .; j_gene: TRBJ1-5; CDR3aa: CASSFVGPISNQPQHF; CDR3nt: TGTGCCAGCAGCTTTGTTGGCCCGATTAGCAATCAGCCCCAGCATTTT
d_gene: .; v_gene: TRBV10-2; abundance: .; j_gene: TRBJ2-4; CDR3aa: CASSDRDIQYF; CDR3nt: TGCGCCAGCAGTGACAGGGACATTCAGTACTTC
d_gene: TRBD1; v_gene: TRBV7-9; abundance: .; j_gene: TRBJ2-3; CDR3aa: CASSRDSLSTDTQYF; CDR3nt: TGTGCCAGCAGCCGGGACAGCCTTAGCACAGATACGCAGTATTTT
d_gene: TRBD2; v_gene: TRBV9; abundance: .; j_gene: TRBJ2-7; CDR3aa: CASSVGLAGVLGSSYEQYF; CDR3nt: TGTGCCAGCAGCGTAGGACTAGCGGGAGTATTGGGTAGCTCCTACGAGCAGTACTTC
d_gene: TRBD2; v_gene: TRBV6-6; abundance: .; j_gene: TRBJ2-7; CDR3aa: CASTRLAGITYEQYF; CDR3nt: TGTGCCAGCACCAGACTAGCGGGGATTACCTACGAGCAGTACTTC
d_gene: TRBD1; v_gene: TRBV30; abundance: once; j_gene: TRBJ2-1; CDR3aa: CAWTRGQAYNEQFF; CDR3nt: TGTGCCTGGACCAGGGGACAGGCGTACAATGAGCAGTTCTTC
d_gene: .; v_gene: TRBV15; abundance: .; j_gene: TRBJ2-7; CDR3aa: CATSRERTASYEQYF; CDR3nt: TGTGCCACCAGCAGAGAGAGGACAGCCTCCTACGAGCAGTACTTC
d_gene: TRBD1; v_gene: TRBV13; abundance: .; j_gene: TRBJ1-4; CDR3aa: CASSLHRGVAEKLFF; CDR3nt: TGTGCCAGCAGCCTACACAGGGGGGTTGCGGAAAAACTGTTTTTT
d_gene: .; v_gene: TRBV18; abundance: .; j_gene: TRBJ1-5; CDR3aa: CASSPQGYSNQPQHF; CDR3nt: TGTGCCAGCTCACCACAGGGGTATAGCAATCAGCCCCAGCATTTT
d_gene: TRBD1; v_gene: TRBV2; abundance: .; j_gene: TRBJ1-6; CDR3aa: CASSSGQGNSPLHF; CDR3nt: TGTGCCAGCAGTTCGGGACAGGGTAATTCACCCCTCCACTTT
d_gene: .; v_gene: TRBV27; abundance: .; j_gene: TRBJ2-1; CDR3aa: CASSLRGATGGTHNEQFF; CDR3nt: TGTGCCAGCAGTTTACGGGGGGCAACGGGGGGAACCCACAATGAGCAGTTCTTC
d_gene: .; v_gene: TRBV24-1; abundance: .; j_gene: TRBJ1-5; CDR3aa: CATQYQNQPQHF; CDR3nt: TGTGCCACCCAATATCAGAATCAGCCCCAGCATTTT
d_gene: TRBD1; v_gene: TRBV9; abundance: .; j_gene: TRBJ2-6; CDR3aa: CASRGPGTGFTGANVLTF; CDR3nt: TGTGCCAGCAGAGGCCCCGGGACAGGGTTCACTGGGGCCAACGTCCTGACTTTC
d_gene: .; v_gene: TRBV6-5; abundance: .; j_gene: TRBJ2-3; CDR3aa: CASSYSGSGSTDTQYF; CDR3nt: TGTGCCAGCAGTTACTCGGGGAGCGGGAGCACAGATACGCAGTATTTT
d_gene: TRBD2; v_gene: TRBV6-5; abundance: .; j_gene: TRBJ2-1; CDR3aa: CASSKLAGYNEQFF; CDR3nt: TGTGCCAGCAGTAAACTAGCGGGGTACAATGAGCAGTTCTTC
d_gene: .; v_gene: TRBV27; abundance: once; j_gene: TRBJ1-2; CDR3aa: CASSRGLEGYTF; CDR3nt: TGTGCCAGCAGTAGGGGTTTGGAGGGCTACACCTTC
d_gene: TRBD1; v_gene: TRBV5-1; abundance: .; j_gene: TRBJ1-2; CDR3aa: CASSRDRAYGYTF; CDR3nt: TGCGCCAGCAGCCGGGACAGAGCCTATGGCTACACCTTC
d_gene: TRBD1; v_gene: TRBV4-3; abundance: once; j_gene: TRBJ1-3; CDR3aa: CASSQGRGTVSGNTIYF; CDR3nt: TGCGCCAGCAGCCAAGGCCGAGGGACAGTCTCTGGAAACACCATATATTTT
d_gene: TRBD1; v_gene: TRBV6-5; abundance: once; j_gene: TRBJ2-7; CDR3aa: CASIPRTGSYEQYF; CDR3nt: TGTGCCAGCATTCCGAGGACAGGGTCCTACGAGCAGTACTTC
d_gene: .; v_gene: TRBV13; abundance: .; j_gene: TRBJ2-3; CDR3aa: CASSRRAGADTQYF; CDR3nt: TGTGCCAGCAGCCGGAGGGCAGGTGCAGATACGCAGTATTTT